The present T cell receptor beta chain was sequenced within a study of CD8 T cells in Susac syndrome. Study conclusions and caveats: The study admitted that it had a relatively small number of individuals in its TCR sequencing and HLA analysis.

Regarding this clonotype: Its antigen is unidentified.

0.5 to 1 ug RNA was reverse transcribed with random hexamers. The amplification used immunoSEQ multiplex PCR on TCR beta CDR3; it spanned 54 Vbeta and 13 Jbeta. Via MiXCR, TCRdb re-called the immunoSEQ multiplex PCR reads, giving one row per CDR3 protein. This sample has approximately 180,000 distinct CDR3 sequences, with approximately 94% found just once. Germline values: CDR1 GTSNPN, CDR2 SVGIG (reference sequence). This CDR3 is 13 amino acids long. V was cut by 7 bases and J by 0 bases, with 10 bases left in between. The specimen was CD4+ T cells from PBMCs. This sequence originates from a human donor with multiple sclerosis. The chain links TRBV30 to TRBJ1-5; D possibly corresponds to TRBD1 (5 bases). CDR3 nucleotide sequence: TGTGCCTCCTCGACAGTTAGCAATCAGCCCCAGCATTTT. Translating it yields CASSTVSNQPQHF.